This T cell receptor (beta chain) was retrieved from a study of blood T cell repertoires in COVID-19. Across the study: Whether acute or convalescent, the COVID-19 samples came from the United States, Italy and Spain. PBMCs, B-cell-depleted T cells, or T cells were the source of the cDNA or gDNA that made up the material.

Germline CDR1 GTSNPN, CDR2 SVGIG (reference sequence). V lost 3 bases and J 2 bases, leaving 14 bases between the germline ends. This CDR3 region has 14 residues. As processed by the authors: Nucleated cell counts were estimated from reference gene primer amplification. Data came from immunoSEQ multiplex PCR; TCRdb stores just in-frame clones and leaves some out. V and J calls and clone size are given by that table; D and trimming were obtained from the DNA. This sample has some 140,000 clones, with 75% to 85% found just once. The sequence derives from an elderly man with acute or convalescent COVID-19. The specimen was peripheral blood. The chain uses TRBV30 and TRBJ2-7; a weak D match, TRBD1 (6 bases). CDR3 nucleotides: TGTGCCTGGAGCGGCAAAGGACAGACCTACGAGCAGTACTTC. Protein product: CAWSGKGQTYEQYF.